The 25 T cell receptor beta chains below come from one sample, sequenced in a study of blood T cell repertoires in COVID-19. Here immunoSEQ multiplex PCR was the method, and the copy in TCRdb shows in-frame clones only, minus some. Of more than 60,000 clones listed, approximately 78% are singletons. Sequenced material: peripheral blood. Source of these receptors: a man aged 55 to 70 with acute or convalescent COVID-19.

The J gene is TRBJ1-1, the V gene TRBV14; D gene unclear. CDR1 is SGHDN and CDR2 is FVKESK in the germline V gene. This CDR3 is built from 14 residues. The V gene lost 3 bases and the J gene lost 1 base, with 9 bases spanning the gap. The CDR3 is CASSQHLSNTEAFF. For the CDR3, the DNA is TGTGCCAGCAGCCAGCACCTATCGAACACTGAAGCTTTCTTT. Based on the CDR3 plus reference TRBV14 and TRBJ1-1, the full variable domain is EAGVTQFPSHSVIEKGQTVTLRCDPISGHDNLYWYRRVMGKEIKFLLHFVKESKQDESGMPNNRFLAERTGGTYSTLKVQPAELEDSGVYFCASSQHLSNTEAFFGQGTRLTVV.

The CDR3 here is CASGGIYGYTF. The CDR3 bases are TGTGCCAGCGGGGGGATCTATGGCTACACCTTC. The gene calls are TRBV6-5 and TRBJ1-2; a weak D match, TRBD1 (5 bases). V shed 8 bases and J shed 4 bases, with 8 bases lying between them. There are 11 residues in the CDR3. Germline CDR1 is MNHEY and CDR2 is SVGAGI.

The CDR3 loop is CASRPGSNQPQHF. CDR3 sequence (DNA): TGTGCCAGCAGGCCCGGTAGCAATCAGCCCCAGCATTTT. V usage is TRBV6-5 and J usage is TRBJ1-5; D not resolved. V lost 6 bases to trimming and J lost 0 bases, with 6 bases between them. The length of the CDR3 is 13 residues. Germline V gene data show CDR1 as MNHEY and CDR2 as SVGAGI.

The chain links TRBV7-2 to TRBJ2-3; 7 bases agree with TRBD2. V shed 5 bases, J shed 5 bases, and the junction held 10 bases outside the gene matches. The germline CDR1 and CDR2 sequences are SGHTA and FQGNSA. This CDR3 spans 15 amino acids. The CDR3 DNA sequence: TGTGCCAGCAGCACGACCCCCGGGGGGAGAGATACGCAGTATTTT. Protein product: CASSTTPGGRDTQYF.

The V call is TRBV4-3, the J call TRBJ1-6; 9 bases match TRBD1. There are 16 residues in the CDR3. Germline V CDR1 and CDR2: LGHNA, YSLEER. J was trimmed by 8 bases and V by 5 bases; bases with no gene match: 10. The chain's CDR3 is CASSGTGGGIDSPLHF. The CDR3 DNA follows: TGCGCCAGCAGCGGCACAGGGGGCGGGATTGATTCACCCCTCCACTTT.

A few counts support this clone. The chain joins TRBV5-6 to TRBJ1-3, with D unresolved. This CDR3 contains 14 residues. Germline loops: CDR1 SGHDT, CDR2 YYEEEE. Trimming took off 4 bases at V and 1 base at J, with 9 bases between the two ends. CDR3 amino acids: CASSPGVSGNTIYF. In DNA, the CDR3 is TGTGCCAGCAGCCCCGGGGTTTCTGGAAACACCATATATTTT.

The rearrangement uses TRBV19 and TRBJ2-2; TRBD2 matches 8 bases. Per the germline V gene, CDR1 is LNHDA and CDR2 is SQIVND (reference sequence). V lost 3 bases and J lost 5; bases outside the gene matches: 5. The CDR3 runs 15 residues. CDR3 sequence reads: CASSMRGATTGELFF. The CDR3 DNA reads as TGTGCCAGTAGTATGCGGGGGGCAACAACCGGGGAGCTGTTTTTT.

The chain has TRBV15 and TRBJ1-2; D unresolved. Germline lookup yields CDR1 LNHNV and CDR2 YYDKDF (reference sequence). The CDR3 loop spans 13 amino acids. V was pared by 7 bases and J by 7 bases, with 16 bases between. The CDR3 sequence is CATKTASGGGYTF. Written as DNA, the CDR3 is TGTGCCACCAAAACCGCCTCAGGAGGTGGCTACACCTTC.

This chain connects TRBV6-5 to TRBJ1-2; 7 nucleotides agree with TRBD1. This CDR3 region has 12 residues. Germline assignment: CDR1 MNHEY and CDR2 SVGAGI. With V trimmed by 8 bases and J by 8 bases, 8 bases remained unmatched. The CDR3 DNA reads TGTGCCAGCGCAGGGGGAGGAAGGGGCTACACCTTC. It encodes CASAGGGRGYTF.

V usage is TRBV9 and J usage is TRBJ1-2; D call uncertain. CDR1 is SGDLS and CDR2 is YYNGEE in the germline V gene. CDR3 length: 13 residues. Trimming took 3 bases from V and 8 from J, leaving 14 bases between them. CDR3 loop: CASSAGRDGGYTF. For the CDR3, the DNA is TGTGCCAGCAGCGCTGGACGGGATGGGGGCTACACCTTC.

V and J are TRBV24-1 and TRBJ2-1, with D possibly being TRBD2 (6 bases). In germline, CDR1 is KGHDR, CDR2 SFDVKD. V shed 7 bases and J shed 5 bases, with 14 bases lying between them. This CDR3 is 14 amino acids long. CDR3: CATRGLAANNEQFF. The DNA for the CDR3 is TGTGCCACCAGAGGGTTAGCGGCGAACAATGAGCAGTTCTTC.

V gene TRBV6-1 combines with J gene TRBJ2-5, with D perhaps matching TRBD1 (6 bases). The CDR3 consists of 16 residues. Trimming removed 0 bases from V and 7 bases from J, with 18 bases in between. CDR1 and CDR2 (germline): MNHNS, SASEGT. This CDR3 reads CASSEARWGLWGTQYF. In nucleotides, the CDR3 is TGTGCCAGCAGTGAAGCGCGGTGGGGGCTTTGGGGGACCCAGTACTTC.

The chain carries TRBV4-1 and TRBJ1-4; TRBD1 aligns across 7 bases. CDR1 is MGHRA and CDR2 is YSYEKL in the germline V gene. CDR3 length: 14 residues. The trim removed 4 bases at V and 5 bases at J, leaving 4 bases unmatched. This CDR3 is CASSRTQGNEKLFF. The CDR3 nucleotides read TGCGCCAGCAGCCGCACACAGGGGAATGAAAAACTGTTTTTT.

The chain employs TRBV6-5 and TRBJ1-2; D may be TRBD1 (5 bases). The CDR3 consists of 15 residues. V was shortened by 5 bases and J by 7 bases, with 20 bases between the two germline ends. The V gene's germline CDR1 is MNHEY and CDR2 SVGAGI. The DNA for the CDR3 is TGTGCCAGCAGTCCGAAGCGGGGCCTAGCTTTTGGCTACACCTTC. It codes for CASSPKRGLAFGYTF.

This clone was seen only once. The chain is built from TRBV6-5 and TRBJ1-2; a possible D gene is TRBD1 (5 bases). V was cut by 6 bases and J by 8 bases, with 22 bases left in between. Germline V gene sequence: CDR1 MNHEY, CDR2 SVGAGI. CDR3 length: 15 amino acids. The CDR3 DNA reads as TGTGCCAGCAGCCGGCAGGGTGGAGGGGCGTCAGGCTACACCTTC. Encoded protein: CASSRQGGGASGYTF.

The V call is TRBV7-9, the J call TRBJ1-2, with 11 bases that match TRBD1. This CDR3 is 14 amino acids long. The V and J ends lost 5 bases and 7 bases, in that order; junction bases with no gene match: 6. Germline V lookup: CDR1 SEHNR, CDR2 FQNEAQ (reference sequence). CDR3 nucleotide sequence: TGTGCCAGCAGCCCTAGCGGACAGGGGGCTGGCTACACCTTC. It translates to CASSPSGQGAGYTF. The full variable domain, rest sourced from reference TRBV7-9 and TRBJ1-2, is DTGVSQNPRHKITKRGQNVTFRCDPISEHNRLYWYRQTLGQGPEFLTYFQNEAQLEKSRLLSDRFSAERPKGSFSTLEIQRTEQGDSAMYLCASSPSGQGAGYTFGSGTRLTVV.

The V gene is TRBV5-4, the J gene TRBJ1-6, with D tentatively TRBD1 (5 bases). The germline gives CDR1 SGHNT, CDR2 YYREEE (reference sequence). The CDR3 spans 15 residues. V lost 4 bases and J lost 7, with 15 bases in between. The CDR3 DNA sequence: TGTGCCAGCAGCCCCCTAGGGGAAGGGAATTCACCCCTCCACTTT. The encoded protein is CASSPLGEGNSPLHF.

The genes are TRBV5-6 and TRBJ1-2; 7 bases agree with TRBD1. V was pared by 6 bases and J by 4 bases, with 6 bases of the junction left unmatched. Looked up from germline, CDR1 is SGHDT and CDR2 is YYEEEE. The CDR3 has 13 residues. The CDR3 coding sequence is TGTGCCAGCAACCAGACAGGGTCCTATGGCTACACCTTC. Translation gives CASNQTGSYGYTF.

The J gene is TRBJ1-4, the V gene TRBV28; D perhaps matches TRBD1 (5 bases). Germline V gene sequence: CDR1 MDHEN, CDR2 SYDVKM. The CDR3 has 13 residues. Trimming removed 4 bases at V and 3 bases at J, with 6 bases between. The CDR3 sequence: CASSSGANEKLFF. CDR3 nucleotides: TGTGCCAGCAGTTCGGGGGCTAATGAAAAACTGTTTTTT.

This clone has only one observation. This sample includes further DNA sequences coding for the same CDR3. The chain couples TRBV12-3 or TRBV12-4 to TRBJ2-5; no definite D call. V was clipped by 6 bases and J by 2 bases, with 7 bases between them. The CDR3 has 12 residues. The CDR3 loop is CASSFLQETQYF. The CDR3 DNA reads as TGTGCCAGCAGCTTTCTACAAGAGACCCAGTACTTC.

The CDR3 sequence is CAISESGGEQYF. The CDR3 DNA reads as TGTGCCATCAGTGAGTCAGGGGGCGAGCAGTACTTC. The chain recombines TRBV10-3 with TRBJ2-7, with D possibly matching TRBD1 (6 bases). CDR1 is ENHRY and CDR2 is SYGVKD in the germline V gene. The CDR3 totals 12 residues. V lost 0 bases to trimming and J lost 6 bases, with 6 bases between them.

The chain links TRBV4-3 to TRBJ2-1, with D maybe TRBD1 (6 bases). V was cut by 0 bases and J by 8 bases, with 17 bases left in between. Germline assignment: CDR1 LGHNA and CDR2 YSLEER. CDR3 length: 16 amino acids. The CDR3 nucleotides are TGCGCCAGCAGCCAAGACTCTGGGACCAGGGGATATGAGCAGTTCTTC. Translated: CASSQDSGTRGYEQFF.

This sequence joins TRBV20-1 and TRBJ1-2; D gene unclear. CDR1 and CDR2 (germline): DFQATT, SNEGSKA (reference sequence). Trimming took 0 bases from V and 10 from J, leaving 9 bases between them. The length of the CDR3 is 11 residues. The CDR3 sequence: CSARDTGYYTF. The CDR3 bases are TGCAGTGCTAGAGATACGGGATACTACACCTTC.

This sequence joins TRBV7-9 and TRBJ1-2; 7 bases map to TRBD1. V was clipped by 5 bases and J by 8 bases; unmatched bases: 5. The V gene's germline CDR1 is SEHNR and CDR2 FQNEAQ (reference sequence). This CDR3 region has 12 residues. CDR3 protein: CASSLQGGGYTF. In DNA form, the CDR3 reads TGTGCCAGCAGCCTCCAGGGGGGCGGCTACACCTTC. Full variable domain (missing parts from reference TRBV7-9 and TRBJ1-2): DTGVSQNPRHKITKRGQNVTFRCDPISEHNRLYWYRQTLGQGPEFLTYFQNEAQLEKSRLLSDRFSAERPKGSFSTLEIQRTEQGDSAMYLCASSLQGGGYTFGSGTRLTVV.

The chain has TRBV21-1 and TRBJ2-2; the table names TRBD1, a call not compared with the DNA. TRBV21-1 is a listed pseudogene. The CDR3 sequence is 20 residues long. DNA of the CDR3: TGTGCCAGCAGCGTGGGGCCAGGGGGCGCTGAGCGGCCGAACACCGGGGAGCTGTTTTTT. It yields the protein CASSVGPGGAERPNTGELFF.